This TCR beta chain appears in the sequencing data of a study of Ad26.COV2.S vaccination and SARS-CoV-2 variants. The study, taken as a whole, reports: Compared with placebo recipients, vaccine recipients had higher spike-specific TCR breadth.

Noted treatment: 15 to 20 received Ad26.COV2.S at low or high dose, single or two shots; roughly 5 received placebo; per-sample allocation not given. Vaccine and placebo recipients were sampled on day 63 after the first injection. An 18-55-year-old adult in Boston served as donor. Vaccination used an Ad26 vector expressing Wuhan-strain SARS-CoV-2 spike. Data came from immunoSEQ multiplex PCR; TCRdb stores just in-frame clones and leaves some out. The sample shows about 480,000 clones, roughly 89% of them seen only once. A note on this clone: Its antigen is as yet unknown.

The source material was peripheral blood, sampled in a trial of Ad26.COV2.S vaccine versus placebo. The TCR was taken from a person aged 18-60 years who received the Ad26.COV2.S COVID-19 vaccine or a placebo.

The CDR3 here is CASSLALSGSFTGELFF. CDR3 sequence (DNA): TGTGCCAGCAGCTTAGCGCTGTCAGGGTCCTTCACCGGGGAGCTGTTTTTT. V gene TRBV7-8 combines with J gene TRBJ2-2; D possibly corresponds to TRBD1 (5 bases). Trimming shortened V by 0 bases and J by 4 bases, and 15 bases separated the two germline ends. CDR1 and CDR2 from the germline V gene are SGHVS and FQNEAQ. The CDR3 consists of 17 residues. Using reference TRBV7-8 and TRBJ2-2 for the parts outside the CDR3, the full variable domain is GAGVSQSPRYKVAKRGQDVALRCDPISGHVSLFWYQQALGQGPEFLTYFQNEAQLDKSGLPSDRFFAERPEGSVSTLKIQRTQQEDSAVYLCASSLALSGSFTGELFFGEGSRLTVL.